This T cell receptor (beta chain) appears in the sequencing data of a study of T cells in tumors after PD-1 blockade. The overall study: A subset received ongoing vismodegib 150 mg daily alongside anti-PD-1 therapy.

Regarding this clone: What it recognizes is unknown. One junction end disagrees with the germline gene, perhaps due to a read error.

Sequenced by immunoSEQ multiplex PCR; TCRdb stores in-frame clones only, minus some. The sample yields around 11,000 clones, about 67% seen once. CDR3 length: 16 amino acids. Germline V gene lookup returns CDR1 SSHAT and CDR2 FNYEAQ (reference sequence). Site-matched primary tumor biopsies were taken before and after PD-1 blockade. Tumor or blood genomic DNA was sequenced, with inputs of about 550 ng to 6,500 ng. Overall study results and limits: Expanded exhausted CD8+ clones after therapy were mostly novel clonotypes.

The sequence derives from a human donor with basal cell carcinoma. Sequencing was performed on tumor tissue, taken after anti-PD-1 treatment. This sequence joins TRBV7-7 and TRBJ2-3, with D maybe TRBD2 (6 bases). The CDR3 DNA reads TGTGCTAGCAGCTTAGGAGCGGGCTACAGCACAGATACGCAGTATTTT. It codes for CASSLGAGYSTDTQYF.